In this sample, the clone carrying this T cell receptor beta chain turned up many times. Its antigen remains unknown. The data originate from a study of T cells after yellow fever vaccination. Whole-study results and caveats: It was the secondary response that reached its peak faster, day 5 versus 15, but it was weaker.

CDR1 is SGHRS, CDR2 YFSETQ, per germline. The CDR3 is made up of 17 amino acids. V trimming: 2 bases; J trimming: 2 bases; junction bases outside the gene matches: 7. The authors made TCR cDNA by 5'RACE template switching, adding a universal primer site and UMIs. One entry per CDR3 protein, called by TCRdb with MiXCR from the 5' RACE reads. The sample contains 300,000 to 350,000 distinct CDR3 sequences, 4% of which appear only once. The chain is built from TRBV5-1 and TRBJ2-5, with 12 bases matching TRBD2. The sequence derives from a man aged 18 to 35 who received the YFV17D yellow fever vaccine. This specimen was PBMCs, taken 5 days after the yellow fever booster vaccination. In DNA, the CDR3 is TGCGCCAGCAGCTTTGGGAGGACTAGCGGGGATCAAGAGACCCAGTACTTC. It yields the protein CASSFGRTSGDQETQYF.